These 18 T cell receptor beta chains share one sample of origin, sequenced in a study of blood T cell repertoires in COVID-19. This table comes from immunoSEQ multiplex PCR, and its TCRdb copy is limited to in-frame clones, with some not included. The sample shows 130,000 to 150,000 clones, about 90% of them seen only once. Sequences were obtained from peripheral blood. The receptors were gathered from a human donor in a cohort sampled during active COVID-19.

A single count supports this clone. The chain couples TRBV5-4 to TRBJ1-1; D perhaps matches TRBD1 (5 bases). Germline V lookup: CDR1 SGHNT, CDR2 YYREEE (reference sequence). The CDR3 consists of 15 residues. V was pared by 7 bases and J by 8 bases, with 24 bases between. The CDR3 spells CASSPPWTGRGEAFF. CDR3 DNA: TGTGCCAGCTCCCCCCCGTGGACCGGGCGGGGGGAAGCTTTCTTT.

The table lists this clone with a count of one. The chain has TRBV6-6 and TRBJ1-1; possibly TRBD1 for D (6 bases). The CDR3 is made up of 13 amino acids. The V and J ends lost 8 bases and 2 bases respectively, with 12 bases between them. CDR1 and CDR2 from the germline V gene are MNHNY and SVGAGI (reference sequence). Written as DNA, the CDR3 is TGTGCCAGCTGCCGACAGGCTAACACTGAAGCTTTCTTT. Translating gives CASCRQANTEAFF.

This clone occurred a few times. The gene calls are TRBV16 and TRBJ1-5, with TRBD1 as a possible D gene (5 bases). Trimming cost V 4 bases and J 6 bases, with 16 bases left between them. Germline loops: CDR1 KGHSY, CDR2 FQNENV. There are 15 residues in the CDR3. CDR3 amino acids: CASSLSQGGGQPQHF. The CDR3 nucleotides are TGTGCCAGCAGCCTCAGTCAGGGCGGGGGTCAGCCCCAGCATTTT.

The chain joins TRBV12-3 or TRBV12-4 to TRBJ1-1; D possibly corresponds to TRBD1 (5 bases). The V end lost 6 bases, the J end lost 3 bases, and 8 bases lay between the germline ends. CDR3 length equals 12 residues. The CDR3 here is CASRFRDTEAFF. Here the CDR3 DNA reads TGTGCCAGCAGGTTCAGGGACACTGAAGCTTTCTTT.

V is TRBV6-5 and J is TRBJ1-6; D might be TRBD1 (5 bases). The CDR3 is made up of 16 amino acids. V was pared by 0 bases and J by 6 bases, with 12 bases between. CDR1 and CDR2 from the germline V gene are MNHEY and SVGAGI. The CDR3 bases are TGTGCCAGCAGTTACTCGAGAGGGAGGGGTAATTCACCCCTCCACTTT. Translating gives CASSYSRGRGNSPLHF.

V and J are TRBV9 and TRBJ1-3; a weak D match, TRBD1 (6 bases). This CDR3 has 16 residues. The V end lost 0 bases, the J end lost 4 bases, and 14 bases lay between the germline ends. Germline V lookup: CDR1 SGDLS, CDR2 YYNGEE. CDR3 in DNA: TGTGCCAGCAGCGTAGGAACAGGGATGGCCGGAAACACCATATATTTT. Amino acid sequence: CASSVGTGMAGNTIYF.

A note on this clone: Other DNA sequences in the same sample also yield this CDR3. The chain recombines TRBV4-1 with TRBJ1-1, with TRBD1 matching over 8 bases. Looked up from germline, CDR1 is MGHRA and CDR2 is YSYEKL. V shed 1 base and J 0 bases; nucleotides not matched to a gene: 4. This CDR3 has 16 amino acids. CDR3 residues: CASSQADRAMNTEAFF. The CDR3 coding sequence is TGCGCCAGCAGCCAAGCGGACAGGGCGATGAACACTGAAGCTTTCTTT.

The chain is built from TRBV15 and TRBJ1-1; 7 bases align to TRBD1. V trimming: 3 bases; J trimming: 4 bases; junction bases outside the gene matches: 8. The CDR3 is made up of 15 amino acids. The germline CDR1 and CDR2 sequences are LNHNV and YYDKDF (reference sequence). Written as DNA, the CDR3 is TGTGCCACCAGCAGGGAAAGACAGGGTGGCACTGAAGCTTTCTTT. Its translation is CATSRERQGGTEAFF.

This clone was found once. V gene TRBV15 combines with J gene TRBJ1-5, with D unclear. Germline V CDR1 and CDR2: LNHNV, YYDKDF (reference sequence). V was cut by 2 bases and J by 0 bases, with 11 bases left in between. CDR3 size: 16 residues. CDR3 bases: TGTGCCACCAGCAGATCCCGACAAGCTAGCAATCAGCCCCAGCATTTT. It yields the protein CATSRSRQASNQPQHF.

The chain carries TRBV6-2 or TRBV6-3 and TRBJ1-1; unclear D gene. V lost 5 bases to trimming and J lost 3 bases, with 13 bases between them. CDR1 is MNHEY and CDR2 is SVGEGT in the germline V gene. CDR3 length: 14 amino acids. CDR3: CASSPTTGYTEAFF. For the CDR3, the DNA is TGTGCCAGCAGTCCCACGACGGGTTACACTGAAGCTTTCTTT.

The chain employs TRBV29-1 and TRBJ2-1; TRBD2 matches 7 bases. The CDR3 is 13 residues long. Germline CDR1 is SQVTM and CDR2 is ANQGSEA. Trimming took 3 bases from V and 4 from J; bases not matched to a gene: 3. CDR3 in amino acids: CSVDISGYNEQFF. The CDR3 DNA follows: TGCAGCGTTGACATTAGCGGGTACAATGAGCAGTTCTTC.

This clone was seen more than once but under ten times. This sequence joins TRBV3-1 (or the pseudogene TRBV3-2) and TRBJ1-3; TRBD1 matches 7 bases. CDR3 length: 14 residues. After removal of 4 bases from V and 1 base from J, the junction contained 1 base not matched to a gene. Germline values: CDR1 LGHDT, CDR2 YNNKEL (reference sequence). CDR3 in DNA: TGTGCCAGCAGCCTGGGACAGTCTGGAAACACCATATATTTT. This gives the protein CASSLGQSGNTIYF.

The chain links TRBV6-1 to TRBJ2-1; 7 bases are shared with TRBD2. The CDR3 has 16 residues. The germline V gene has CDR1 MNHNS and CDR2 SASEGT. The J segment lost 3 bases and the V segment lost 2 bases, leaving 7 bases of the junction unmatched. The CDR3 loop is CASSERVSGYYNEQFF. The CDR3 DNA reads as TGTGCCAGCAGTGAACGGGTTAGCGGGTACTACAATGAGCAGTTCTTC.

V is TRBV6-2 or TRBV6-3 and J is TRBJ2-5; D is uncertain. Between the trimmed V and J ends, which lost 4 bases and 0 bases, there was a span of 3 bases. CDR1 is MNHEY and CDR2 is SVGEGT in the germline V gene. The length of the CDR3 is 12 residues. DNA of the CDR3: TGTGCCAGCAGTTCATACCAAGAGACCCAGTACTTC. Translation gives CASSSYQETQYF.

The chain carries TRBV7-2 and TRBJ1-6; D remains ambiguous. The CDR3 spans 15 residues. V lost 3 bases, J lost 1 base, and 7 bases lay in between. Germline CDR1 SGHTA, CDR2 FQGNSA. The CDR3 DNA is TGTGCCAGCAGCTTTGCCACTTCCTATAATTCACCCCTCCACTTT. Protein product: CASSFATSYNSPLHF.

The V gene is TRBV7-9, the J gene TRBJ2-1, with 7 nucleotides matching TRBD2. Germline V gene lookup returns CDR1 SEHNR and CDR2 FQNEAQ (reference sequence). The junction had 16 bases not matched to a gene; V was cut back by 7 bases and J by 7 bases. The CDR3 is 16 amino acids. In DNA, the CDR3 is TGTGCCAGCAACACTCTGCGGGGGATTACGGGAAATGAGCAGTTCTTC. It translates to CASNTLRGITGNEQFF.

The chain employs TRBV5-1 and TRBJ2-5, with unresolved D. CDR3 length: 13 residues. Germline-derived CDR1 and CDR2 are SGHRS and YFSETQ. V was cut by 1 base and J by 4 bases, with 8 bases left in between. The CDR3 sequence: CASSLSRIETQYF. CDR3 in DNA: TGCGCCAGCAGCTTGAGCCGCATAGAGACCCAGTACTTC.

The chain has TRBV28 and TRBJ1-1; D is unclear. Germline CDR1 and CDR2: MDHEN and SYDVKM. CDR3 length: 13 residues. Trimming stripped 4 bases from V and 8 bases from J, with 14 bases between. CDR3 bases: TGTGCCAGCAGTTCTCCGCGGGCCTCCGAAGCTTTCTTT. As protein: CASSSPRASEAFF.